This T cell receptor beta chain appears in the sequencing data of a study of identical twins. Overall study results and limits: These conclusions were based on statistical analysis (cross-sectional, not following the same donors). While abundant cord blood beta clonotypes carried fewer insertions, memory repertoires showed no such pattern.

Per germline, CDR1 ENHRY and CDR2 SYGVKD. The V and J ends lost 6 bases and 5 bases, in that order; junction bases with no gene match: 12. The CDR3 runs 16 residues. This clonotype was counted many times. What it recognizes is unknown. TCRdb re-analysed the 5' RACE reads in MiXCR, keeping a single row per CDR3 protein. The sample includes about 660,000 distinct CDR3 sequences, under 9% of them seen just once. Only healthy Caucasians were enrolled as donors. This sample was shared with a second study, whose subject was yellow fever vaccine responses in identical twins. That publication notes: The authors reported partly convergent, partly personalized vaccine responses in identical twins.

Sequencing used PBMCs. This clonotype was obtained from a woman between 18 and 29 years old in good health. The gene calls are TRBV10-3 and TRBJ2-5; TRBD2 matches at 10 bases. The CDR3 DNA reads TGTGCCATCAGACAGCGGGGGGGCCGGGAGGAGGAGACCCAGTACTTC. Translating gives CAIRQRGGREEETQYF.